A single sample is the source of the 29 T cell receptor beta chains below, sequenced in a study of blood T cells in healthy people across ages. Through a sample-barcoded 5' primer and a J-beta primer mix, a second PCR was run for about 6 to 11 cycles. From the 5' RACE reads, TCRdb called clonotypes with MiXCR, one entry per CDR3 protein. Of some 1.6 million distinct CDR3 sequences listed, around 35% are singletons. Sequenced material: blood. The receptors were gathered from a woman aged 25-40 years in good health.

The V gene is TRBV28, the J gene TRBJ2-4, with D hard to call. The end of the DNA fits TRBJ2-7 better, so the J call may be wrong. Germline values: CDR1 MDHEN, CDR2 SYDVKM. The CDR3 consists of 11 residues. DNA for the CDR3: TGTGCCAGCAGTTTATATACCGAGCAGTACTTC. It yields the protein CASSLYTEQYF.

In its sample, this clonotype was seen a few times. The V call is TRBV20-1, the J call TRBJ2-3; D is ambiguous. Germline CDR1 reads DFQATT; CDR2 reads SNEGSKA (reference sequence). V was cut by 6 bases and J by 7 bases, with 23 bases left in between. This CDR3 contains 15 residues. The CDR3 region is CSAPEFGRSGNTQYF. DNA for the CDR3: TGCAGTGCCCCTGAATTCGGACGGTCGGGTAATACGCAGTATTTT.

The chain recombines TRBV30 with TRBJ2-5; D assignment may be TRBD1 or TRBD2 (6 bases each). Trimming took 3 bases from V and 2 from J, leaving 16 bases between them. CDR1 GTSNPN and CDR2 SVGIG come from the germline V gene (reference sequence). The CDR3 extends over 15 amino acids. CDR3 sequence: CAWRVWGAQQETQYF. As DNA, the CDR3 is TGTGCCTGGAGGGTGTGGGGGGCCCAACAAGAGACCCAGTACTTC.

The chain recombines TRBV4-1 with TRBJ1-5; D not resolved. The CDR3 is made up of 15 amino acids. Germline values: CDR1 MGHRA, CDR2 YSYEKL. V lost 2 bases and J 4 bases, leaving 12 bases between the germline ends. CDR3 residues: CASSQQGPENQPQHF. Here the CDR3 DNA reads TGCGCCAGCAGCCAACAAGGGCCAGAAAATCAGCCCCAGCATTTT.

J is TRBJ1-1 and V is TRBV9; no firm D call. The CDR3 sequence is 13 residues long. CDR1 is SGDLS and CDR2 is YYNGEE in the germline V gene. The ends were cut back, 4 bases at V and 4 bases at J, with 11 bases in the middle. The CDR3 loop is CASSPRLSTEAFF. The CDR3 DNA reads TGTGCCAGCAGCCCCCGTTTGAGCACTGAAGCTTTCTTT. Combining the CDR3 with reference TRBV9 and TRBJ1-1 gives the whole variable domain DSGVTQTPKHLITATGQRVTLRCSPRSGDLSVYWYQQSLDQGLQFLIQYYNGEERAKGNILERFSAQQFPDLHSELNLSSLELGDSALYFCASSPRLSTEAFFGQGTRLTVV.

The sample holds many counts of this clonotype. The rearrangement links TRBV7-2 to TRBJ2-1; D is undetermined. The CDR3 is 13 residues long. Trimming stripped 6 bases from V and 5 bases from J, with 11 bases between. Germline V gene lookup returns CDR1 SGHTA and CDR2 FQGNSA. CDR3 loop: CASRGRIHNEQFF. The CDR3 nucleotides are TGTGCCAGCAGGGGCCGAATCCACAATGAGCAGTTCTTC.

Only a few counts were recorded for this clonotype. CDR3 nucleotide sequence: TGCAGTGCTCTGCACAAGGGACTACTCTCCTACGAGCAGTACTTC. This sequence encodes CSALHKGLLSYEQYF. The J gene is TRBJ2-7, the V gene TRBV20-1; 7 nucleotides agree with TRBD2. This CDR3 contains 15 residues. From germline, CDR1 is DFQATT and CDR2 SNEGSKA (reference sequence). J lost 0 bases, V lost 5 bases, and 10 bases had no gene match.

CDR3 amino acids: CAIMGRDTDTQYF. In DNA, the CDR3 is TGTGCCATCATGGGTAGGGACACAGATACGCAGTATTTT. V is TRBV10-3 and J is TRBJ2-3, with D uncertain. CDR1 and CDR2 from the germline V gene are ENHRY and SYGVKD. Trimming took 7 bases from V and 2 from J, leaving 10 bases between them. CDR3 length: 13 amino acids.

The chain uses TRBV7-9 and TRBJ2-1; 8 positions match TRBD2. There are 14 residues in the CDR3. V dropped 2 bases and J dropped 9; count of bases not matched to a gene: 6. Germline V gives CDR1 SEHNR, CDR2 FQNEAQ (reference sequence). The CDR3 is CASSLPGGQVEQFF. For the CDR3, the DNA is TGTGCCAGCAGCTTACCGGGGGGGCAAGTTGAGCAGTTCTTC.

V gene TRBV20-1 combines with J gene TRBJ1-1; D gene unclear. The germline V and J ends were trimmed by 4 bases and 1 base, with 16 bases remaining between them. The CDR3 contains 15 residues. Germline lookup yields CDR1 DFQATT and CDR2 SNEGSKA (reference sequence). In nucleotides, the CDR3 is TGCAGTGCTAAGAAAAGTCCGGGCGCGAACACTGAAGCTTTCTTT. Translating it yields CSAKKSPGANTEAFF.

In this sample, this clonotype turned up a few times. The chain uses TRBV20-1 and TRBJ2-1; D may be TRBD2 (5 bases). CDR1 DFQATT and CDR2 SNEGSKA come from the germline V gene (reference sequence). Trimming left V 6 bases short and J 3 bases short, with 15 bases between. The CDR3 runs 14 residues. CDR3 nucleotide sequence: TGCAGTGCGCAAGCGGCAGGCGACTACAATGAGCAGTTCTTC. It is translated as CSAQAAGDYNEQFF.

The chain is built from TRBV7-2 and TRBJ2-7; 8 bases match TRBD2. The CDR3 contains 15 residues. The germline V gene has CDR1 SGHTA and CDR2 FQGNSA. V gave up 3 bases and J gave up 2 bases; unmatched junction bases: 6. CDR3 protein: CASSLVAGSTYEQYF. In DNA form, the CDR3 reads TGTGCCAGCAGCTTGGTAGCGGGGTCGACCTACGAGCAGTACTTC.

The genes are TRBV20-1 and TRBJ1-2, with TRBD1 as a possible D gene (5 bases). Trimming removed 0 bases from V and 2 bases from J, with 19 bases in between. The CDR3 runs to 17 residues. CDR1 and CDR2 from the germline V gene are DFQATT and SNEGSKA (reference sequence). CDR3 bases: TGCAGTGCTAGAGACGGGACGGACTTACTCCAAAACTATGGCTACACCTTC. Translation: CSARDGTDLLQNYGYTF.

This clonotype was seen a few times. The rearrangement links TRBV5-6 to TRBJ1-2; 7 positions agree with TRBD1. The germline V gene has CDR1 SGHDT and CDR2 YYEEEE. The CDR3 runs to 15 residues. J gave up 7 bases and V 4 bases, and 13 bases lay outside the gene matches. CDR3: CASSPAWTGRLGYTF. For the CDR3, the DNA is TGTGCCAGCAGCCCGGCGTGGACAGGCCGGCTTGGCTACACCTTC. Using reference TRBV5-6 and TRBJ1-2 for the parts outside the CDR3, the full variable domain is DAGVTQSPTHLIKTRGQQVTLRCSPKSGHDTVSWYQQALGQGPQFIFQYYEEEERQRGNFPDRFSGHQFPNYSSELNVNALLLGDSALYLCASSPAWTGRLGYTFGSGTRLTVV.

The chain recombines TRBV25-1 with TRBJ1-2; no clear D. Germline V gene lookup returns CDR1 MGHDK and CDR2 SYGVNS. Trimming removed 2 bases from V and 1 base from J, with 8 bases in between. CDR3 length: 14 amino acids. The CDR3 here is CASSEADYNYGYTF. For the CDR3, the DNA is TGTGCCAGCAGTGAAGCTGACTATAACTATGGCTACACCTTC.

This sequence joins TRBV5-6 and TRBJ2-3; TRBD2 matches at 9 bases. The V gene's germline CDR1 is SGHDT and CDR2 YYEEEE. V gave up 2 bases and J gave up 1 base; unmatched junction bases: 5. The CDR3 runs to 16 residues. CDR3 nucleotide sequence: TGTGCCAGCAGCTTAGAGCGGGGGGCCCGCACAGATACGCAGTATTTT. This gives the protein CASSLERGARTDTQYF.

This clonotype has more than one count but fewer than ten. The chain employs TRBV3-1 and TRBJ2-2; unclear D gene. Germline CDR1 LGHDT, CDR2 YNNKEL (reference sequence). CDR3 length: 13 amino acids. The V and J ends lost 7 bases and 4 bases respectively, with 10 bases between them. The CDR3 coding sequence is TGTGCCAGCAACGACTGGGGCACCGGGGAGCTGTTTTTT. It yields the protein CASNDWGTGELFF.

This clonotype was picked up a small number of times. The CDR3 DNA sequence: TGCAGTGCTAGAGATAGCGGGAGGGCCGTGAGCACAGATACGCAGTATTTT. Amino acids: CSARDSGRAVSTDTQYF. The V call is TRBV20-1, the J call TRBJ2-3; 11 nucleotides match TRBD2. CDR1 is DFQATT, CDR2 SNEGSKA, per germline (reference sequence). V shed 0 bases and J 0 bases; nucleotides not matched to a gene: 5. This CDR3 has 17 amino acids.

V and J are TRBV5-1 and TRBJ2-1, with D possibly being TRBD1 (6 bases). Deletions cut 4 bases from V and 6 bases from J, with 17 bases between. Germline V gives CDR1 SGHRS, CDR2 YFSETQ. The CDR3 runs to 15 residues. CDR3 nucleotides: TGCGCCAGCAGCCTGGGGGCTGACGCCGCCAATGAGCAGTTCTTC. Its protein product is CASSLGADAANEQFF.

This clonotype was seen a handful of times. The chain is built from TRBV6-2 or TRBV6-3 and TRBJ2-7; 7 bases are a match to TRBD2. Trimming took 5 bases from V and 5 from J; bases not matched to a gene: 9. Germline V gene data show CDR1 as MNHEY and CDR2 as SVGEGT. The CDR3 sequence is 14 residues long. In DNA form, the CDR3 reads TGTGCCAGCAGTGAAACGGGACTAATGGACGAGCAGTACTTC. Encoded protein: CASSETGLMDEQYF.

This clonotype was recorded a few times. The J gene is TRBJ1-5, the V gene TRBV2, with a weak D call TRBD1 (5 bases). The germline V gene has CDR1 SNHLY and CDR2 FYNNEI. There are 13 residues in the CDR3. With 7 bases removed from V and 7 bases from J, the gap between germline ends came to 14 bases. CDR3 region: CASTQGEGQPQHF. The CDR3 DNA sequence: TGTGCCAGCACCCAGGGTGAAGGACAGCCCCAGCATTTT.

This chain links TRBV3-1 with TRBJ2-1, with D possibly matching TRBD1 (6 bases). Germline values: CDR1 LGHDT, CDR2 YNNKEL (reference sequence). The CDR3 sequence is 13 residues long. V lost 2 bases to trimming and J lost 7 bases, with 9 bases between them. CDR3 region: CASSQLQGNEQFF. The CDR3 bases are TGTGCCAGCAGCCAACTCCAGGGGAATGAGCAGTTCTTC.

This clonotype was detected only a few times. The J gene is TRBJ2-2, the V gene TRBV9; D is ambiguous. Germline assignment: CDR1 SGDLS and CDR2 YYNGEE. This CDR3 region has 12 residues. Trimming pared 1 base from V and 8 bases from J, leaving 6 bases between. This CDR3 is CASSVRWGELFF. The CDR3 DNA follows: TGTGCCAGCAGCGTACGGTGGGGGGAGCTGTTTTTT.

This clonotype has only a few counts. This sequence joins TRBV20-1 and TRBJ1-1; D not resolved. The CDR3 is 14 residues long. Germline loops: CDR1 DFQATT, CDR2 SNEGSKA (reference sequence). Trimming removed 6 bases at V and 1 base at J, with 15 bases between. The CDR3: CSALLGDANTEAFF. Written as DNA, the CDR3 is TGCAGTGCCCTACTCGGAGATGCGAACACTGAAGCTTTCTTT.

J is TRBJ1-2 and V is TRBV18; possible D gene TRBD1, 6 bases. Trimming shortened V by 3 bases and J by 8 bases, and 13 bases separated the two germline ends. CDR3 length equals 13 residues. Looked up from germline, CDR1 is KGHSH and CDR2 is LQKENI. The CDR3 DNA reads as TGTGCCAGCTCACCTTCGGACAGCAGGGGCTACACCTTC. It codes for CASSPSDSRGYTF.

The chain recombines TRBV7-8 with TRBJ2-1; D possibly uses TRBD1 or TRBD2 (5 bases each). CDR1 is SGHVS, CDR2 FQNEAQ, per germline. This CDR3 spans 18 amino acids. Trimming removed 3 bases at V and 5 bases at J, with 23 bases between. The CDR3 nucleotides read TGTGCCAGCAGCTTGAGGGGTTCCAGGCCTCGGCTTAACAATGAGCAGTTCTTC. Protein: CASSLRGSRPRLNNEQFF.

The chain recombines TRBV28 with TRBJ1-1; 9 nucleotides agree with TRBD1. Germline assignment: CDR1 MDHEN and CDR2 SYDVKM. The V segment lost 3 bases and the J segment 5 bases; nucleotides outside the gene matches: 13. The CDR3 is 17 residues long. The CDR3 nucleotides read TGTGCCAGCAGTTTCTTCGGGACAGGGCGTTCGGGGACTGAAGCTTTCTTT. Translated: CASSFFGTGRSGTEAFF.

Here the CDR3 reads CASSLVGLAGNEQYF. As DNA, the CDR3 is TGTGCCAGCAGCTTAGTCGGACTAGCGGGAAACGAGCAGTACTTC. The rearrangement uses TRBV7-2 and TRBJ2-7; TRBD2 matches at 12 bases. CDR1 is SGHTA and CDR2 is FQGNSA in the germline V gene. This CDR3 has 15 residues. With V trimmed by 1 base and J by 5 bases, 3 bases remained unmatched.

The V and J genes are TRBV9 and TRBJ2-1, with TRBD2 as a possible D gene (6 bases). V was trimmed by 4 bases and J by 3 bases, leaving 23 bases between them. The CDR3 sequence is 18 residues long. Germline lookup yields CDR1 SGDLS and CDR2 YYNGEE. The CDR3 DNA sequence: TGTGCCAGCAGCATCAGAGGGGAGCGGAGGGTTTACTACAATGAGCAGTTCTTC. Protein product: CASSIRGERRVYYNEQFF. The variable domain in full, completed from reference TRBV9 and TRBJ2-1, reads DSGVTQTPKHLITATGQRVTLRCSPRSGDLSVYWYQQSLDQGLQFLIQYYNGEERAKGNILERFSAQQFPDLHSELNLSSLELGDSALYFCASSIRGERRVYYNEQFFGPGTRLTVL.